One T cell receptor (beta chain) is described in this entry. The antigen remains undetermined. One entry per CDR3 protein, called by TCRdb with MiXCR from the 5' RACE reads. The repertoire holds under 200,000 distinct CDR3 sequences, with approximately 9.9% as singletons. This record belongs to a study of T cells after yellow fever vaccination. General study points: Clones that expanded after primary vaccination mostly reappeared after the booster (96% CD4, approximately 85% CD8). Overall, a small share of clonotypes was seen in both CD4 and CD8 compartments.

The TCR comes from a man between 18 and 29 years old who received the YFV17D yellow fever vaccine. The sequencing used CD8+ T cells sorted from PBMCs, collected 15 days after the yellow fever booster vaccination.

CDR3 DNA: TGCGCCAGCAGCCAAGAAGCGGCGGTCCAAGAGACCCAGTACTTC. Its protein product is CASSQEAAVQETQYF. The chain couples TRBV4-1 to TRBJ2-5; weak D call: TRBD2 (5 bases). V shed 0 bases and J shed 1 base, with 9 bases lying between them. Germline V gives CDR1 MGHRA, CDR2 YSYEKL. This CDR3 comprises 15 residues.